Below, one T cell receptor (beta chain) is given with its context. Its matching antigen is unknown. The V segment lost 6 bases and the J segment 4 bases; nucleotides outside the gene matches: 9. The CDR3 extends over 14 amino acids. CDR1 is LNHDA and CDR2 is SQIVND in the germline V gene (reference sequence). This sample is drawn from a study of T cell responses to AZD1222 COVID-19 vaccine. Whole-study findings and limits: Sampled repertoires all dated from after the peak T cell response. Regions 160-218 and 743-854 dominated among vaccine-associated CD4 TCRs spanning spike. Nearly half of spike-specific TCRs reportedly target unmutated variant regions. Clonal diversity may have been underestimated, and the donors were mostly white British, with more females than males.

Assay: immunoSEQ multiplex PCR; the TCRdb copy retains only in-frame clones and omits some. Of 150,000 to 160,000 clones listed, about 85% are singletons. The sequence derives from an adult who had recovered from COVID-19. The sample in question was peripheral blood, obtained after recovery from COVID-19. The chain recombines TRBV19 with TRBJ2-7; 7 positions agree with TRBD1. For the CDR3, the DNA is TGTGCCAGTAGGCCAGGGACAGCAGCATACGAGCAGTACTTC. Amino acids: CASRPGTAAYEQYF.